This T cell receptor beta chain originates from a study of identifying expanded T cells in peripheral blood. The study, taken as a whole, reports: Across healthy donors, higher total template counts meant significantly greater roughly two-week count variance. Differentially abundant clones: around 1.2 between replicates, around 17 at two to three weeks, 19 to 20 at four.

Sequencing used immunoSEQ multiplex PCR; TCRdb keeps in-frame clones, though not all of them. This table holds tens of thousands of clones, 88% found once. Of note for this clone: Its target is unknown.

Healthy donors had no documented immune events, such as infections, while sampled. The CDR3 consists of 16 residues. The V gene end was trimmed by 4 bases and the J gene end by 5 bases; junction bases not matched to a gene: 14. Germline loops: CDR1 SGHRS, CDR2 YFSETQ. The rearrangement links TRBV5-1 to TRBJ1-1, with 7 bases fitting TRBD1. What was sequenced was blood. This receptor was taken from a person aged 18 to 75 in good health. CDR3 DNA sequence: TGCGCCAGCAGCCTACGACAGGGTGTTAGTTTAACTGAAGCTTTCTTT. Amino acids: CASSLRQGVSLTEAFF.